This T cell receptor (beta chain) was found in a study of somatic mutations in cytotoxic T cells in rheumatoid arthritis. Study results and caveats: With advancing age, CD8+ clonality climbed in rheumatoid arthritis patients but did not rise in healthy controls.

With V trimmed by 4 bases and J by 7 bases, 6 bases remained unmatched. The CDR3 has 14 amino acids. CDR1 is SGHAT, CDR2 FQNNGV, per germline. Produced via immunoSEQ multiplex PCR; TCRdb's table is partial and in-frame only. The sample holds around 21,000 clones, approximately 80% seen once. As for this clone: Its target is unknown.

This chain links TRBV11-2 with TRBJ2-1; 8 nucleotides align to TRBD1. The sequence was obtained from an adult with rheumatoid arthritis. The source material was CD8+ T cells sorted from blood. CDR3 DNA: TGTGCCAGCAGCTCCGGTGGGACAGGTAATGAGCAGTTCTTC. It translates to CASSSGGTGNEQFF.